The 15 T cell receptor beta chains presented below share a single source sample, sequenced in a study of T cell repertoires in cytomegalovirus infection. TCRdb called the reads again in MiXCR, with one record for every CDR3 protein. This repertoire shows approximately 110,000 distinct CDR3 sequences, roughly 41% found once; its top ten account for about 74%. These receptors are not linked to any known antigen. The source material was CD8+ T cells from cultured PBMCs, sampled from culture after CMV antigen stimulation. These receptors all stem from a human donor in good health (CMV status not recorded). Some clones in this sample may be carry-over from other donors' samples.

This rearrangement joins TRBV7-6 to TRBJ2-3; 10 bases are a match to TRBD2. The germline gives CDR1 SGHVS, CDR2 FNYEAQ. J gave up 2 bases and V 6 bases, and 8 bases lay outside the gene matches. CDR3 length equals 16 residues. In DNA form, the CDR3 reads TGTGCCAGCAGAGAGGTAGCGGGGGGCCCCACAGATACGCAGTATTTT. It codes for CASREVAGGPTDTQYF. The whole variable domain, filled in from reference TRBV7-6 and TRBJ2-3, reads GAGVSQSPRYKVTKRGQDVALRCDPISGHVSLYWYRQALGQGPEFLTYFNYEAQQDKSGLPNDRFSAERPEGSISTLTIQRTEQRDSAMYRCASREVAGGPTDTQYFGPGTRLTVL.

V is TRBV4-1 and J is TRBJ1-2, with D tentatively TRBD1 (5 bases). V was cut by 6 bases and J by 5 bases, with 19 bases left in between. The CDR3 is 15 amino acids. Germline V gene sequence: CDR1 MGHRA, CDR2 YSYEKL. The CDR3 reads CASSPPAGPGYGYTF. In DNA form, the CDR3 reads TGCGCCAGCAGTCCCCCAGCAGGGCCGGGGTATGGCTACACCTTC.

This clonotype was seen a handful of times. The chain employs TRBV13 and TRBJ1-1, with TRBD1 as a possible D gene (6 bases). Looked up from germline, CDR1 is PRHDT and CDR2 is FYEKMQ (reference sequence). Trimming removed 5 bases from V and 9 bases from J, with 22 bases in between. The CDR3 extends over 15 amino acids. For the CDR3, the DNA is TGTGCCAGCAGCAACAGGGACACCTACCCCAATCAAGCTTTCTTT. Its protein product is CASSNRDTYPNQAFF.

The genes are TRBV28 and TRBJ2-7; 9 bases match TRBD1. Germline V gives CDR1 MDHEN, CDR2 SYDVKM. With V trimmed by 7 bases and J by 6 bases, 10 bases remained unmatched. This CDR3 contains 14 residues. The CDR3 protein is CASTARDRVREQYF. The CDR3 DNA sequence: TGTGCCAGCACGGCCCGGGACAGGGTCCGCGAGCAGTACTTC.

This clonotype was seen a handful of times. The CDR3 DNA is TGTGCCAGCAGGGGGCGGGGAGGGGGCTACGAGCAGTACTTC. Residues: CASRGRGGGYEQYF. V usage is TRBV6-6 and J usage is TRBJ2-7; D possibly corresponds to TRBD2 (7 bases). Germline lookup yields CDR1 MNHNY and CDR2 SVGAGI (reference sequence). The CDR3 is 14 amino acids. The V end lost 6 bases, the J end lost 3 bases, and 15 bases lay between the germline ends.

With respect to this clonotype: One junction end disagrees with the germline gene, perhaps due to a read error. The chain couples TRBV27 to TRBJ1-1; D perhaps matches TRBD1 (5 bases). The CDR3 totals 14 residues. Germline lookup yields CDR1 MNHEY and CDR2 SMNVEV (reference sequence). CDR3 bases: TGTGTCAGCAGTTCCGGGTGGCAGGGAGGTGAAGCTTTCTTT. Residues: CVSSSGWQGGEAFF.

The chain couples TRBV28 to TRBJ2-2; D call uncertain. The CDR3 covers 14 residues. V was trimmed by 3 bases and J by 1 base, leaving 6 bases between them. CDR1 MDHEN and CDR2 SYDVKM come from the germline V gene. The CDR3 DNA sequence: TGTGCCAGCAGTTTCCGGTTGAACACCGGGGAGCTGTTTTTT. Protein: CASSFRLNTGELFF.

To note about this clonotype: The junction and the germline gene differ at one end; a read error may be behind it. This chain links TRBV28 with TRBJ2-3; 15 positions match TRBD2. Germline lookup yields CDR1 MDHEN and CDR2 SYDVKM. The CDR3 is made up of 18 amino acids. The CDR3 sequence is CASSGPGLAGGRTNTQYF. The CDR3 bases are TGTGCCAGCAGTGGACCGGGACTAGCGGGGGGCCGCACAAATACGCAGTATTTT.

The chain has TRBV28 and TRBJ2-2, with 7 bases identical to TRBD2. CDR1 MDHEN and CDR2 SYDVKM come from the germline V gene. CDR3 length: 15 amino acids. J was trimmed by 5 bases and V by 2 bases; bases with no gene match: 5. CDR3 nucleotides: TGTGCCAGCAGTTTAGGGAGGGGTAGGACCGGGGAGCTGTTTTTT. Its protein product is CASSLGRGRTGELFF.

The chain carries TRBV7-6 and TRBJ2-1, with 8 bases fitting TRBD2. The V and J ends lost 5 bases and 3 bases, in that order; junction bases with no gene match: 6. Germline CDR1 reads SGHVS; CDR2 reads FNYEAQ. The CDR3 sequence is 15 residues long. CDR3 nucleotides: TGTGCCAGCAGCCCGACCGGGACTAGCTACAATGAGCAGTTCTTC. Its translation is CASSPTGTSYNEQFF.

This clonotype was seen ten or more times. This chain joins TRBV6-6 and TRBJ1-2; a weak D match, TRBD1 (5 bases). The V end lost 2 bases, the J end lost 8 bases, and 12 bases lay between the germline ends. The CDR3 covers 13 residues. CDR1 is MNHNY and CDR2 is SVGAGI in the germline V gene (reference sequence). CDR3 amino acids: CASSYAGTEGYTF. The CDR3 DNA is TGTGCCAGCAGTTACGCAGGGACGGAAGGCTACACCTTC.

In DNA form, the CDR3 reads TGTGCCAGTAGCACCGGACTAGCGGGACCCACAGATACGCAGTATTTT. The encoded protein is CASSTGLAGPTDTQYF. This chain links TRBV19 with TRBJ2-3; 12 bases align to TRBD2. J gave up 2 bases and V 6 bases, and 6 bases lay outside the gene matches. CDR3 length equals 16 residues. Germline values: CDR1 LNHDA, CDR2 SQIVND (reference sequence).

This clonotype was found many times. The rearrangement uses TRBV5-6 and TRBJ1-1; D ambiguous. This CDR3 is built from 14 residues. Looked up from germline, CDR1 is SGHDT and CDR2 is YYEEEE. V lost 1 base, J lost 0 bases, and 7 bases lay in between. CDR3 loop: CASSLFGMNTEAFF. DNA for the CDR3: TGTGCCAGCAGCTTGTTCGGGATGAACACTGAAGCTTTCTTT. The variable domain in full, completed from reference TRBV5-6 and TRBJ1-1, reads DAGVTQSPTHLIKTRGQQVTLRCSPKSGHDTVSWYQQALGQGPQFIFQYYEEEERQRGNFPDRFSGHQFPNYSSELNVNALLLGDSALYLCASSLFGMNTEAFFGQGTRLTVV.

This clonotype has a handful of counts. This sequence joins TRBV2 and TRBJ1-5, with D possibly TRBD1 on 5 matching bases. From germline, CDR1 is SNHLY and CDR2 FYNNEI. The CDR3 is 15 amino acids. V was shortened by 3 bases and J by 7 bases, with 16 bases between the two germline ends. The CDR3 coding sequence is TGTGCCAGCAGTGAGGGCAGGGTATTAGGACAGCCCCAGCATTTT. This gives the protein CASSEGRVLGQPQHF.

The gene calls are TRBV28 and TRBJ1-5; the match to TRBD1 covers 9 bases. This CDR3 has 17 amino acids. The J segment lost 2 bases and the V segment lost 8 bases, leaving 13 bases of the junction unmatched. Per the germline V gene, CDR1 is MDHEN and CDR2 is SYDVKM. The CDR3 DNA reads as TGTGCCAGCTCCCCAACAGGGGGCATTATTGGCAATCAGCCCCAGCATTTT. Translation gives CASSPTGGIIGNQPQHF.